This TCR beta chain was obtained from a study of shared clonotypes between healthy human individuals. Clones were read by immunoSEQ multiplex PCR, and TCRdb kept only the in-frame ones, dropping some. This sample has about 1 million clones, with 60% to 80% found just once. On this clone: Its matching antigen is unknown.

Whole-study results and caveats: At large depth, rarefaction still showed sorted-subset sequencing to be incomplete.

Germline assignment: CDR1 MDHEN and CDR2 SYDVKM. The CDR3 covers 16 residues. Trimming took 7 bases from V and 11 from J; bases not matched to a gene: 16. CD4+ cells yielded CD45RA+ naive and CD45RA-negative memory subsets. Sequencing input: memory CD4+ T cells sorted from blood. Subset of the sample: CD45RA-negative fraction. The sequence was obtained from a man between 18 and 29 years old in good health. The V and J genes are TRBV28 and TRBJ2-1; the match to TRBD2 covers 11 bases. In DNA, the CDR3 is TGTGCCAGCACTCTCCCCCTAGCGGGGGGCCCAGGGAAGCAGTTCTTC. This translates into CASTLPLAGGPGKQFF.